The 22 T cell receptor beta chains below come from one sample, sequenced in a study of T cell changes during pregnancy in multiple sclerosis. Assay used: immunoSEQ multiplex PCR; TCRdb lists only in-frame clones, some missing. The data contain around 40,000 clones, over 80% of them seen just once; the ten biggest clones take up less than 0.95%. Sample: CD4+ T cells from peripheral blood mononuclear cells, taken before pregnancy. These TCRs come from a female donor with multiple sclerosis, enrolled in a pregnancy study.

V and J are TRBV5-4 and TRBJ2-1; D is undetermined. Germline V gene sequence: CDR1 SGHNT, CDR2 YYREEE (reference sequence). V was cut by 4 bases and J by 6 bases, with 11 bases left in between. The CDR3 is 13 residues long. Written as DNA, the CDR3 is TGTGCCAGCAGCACGACTGAATCCAATGAGCAGTTCTTC. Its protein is CASSTTESNEQFF.

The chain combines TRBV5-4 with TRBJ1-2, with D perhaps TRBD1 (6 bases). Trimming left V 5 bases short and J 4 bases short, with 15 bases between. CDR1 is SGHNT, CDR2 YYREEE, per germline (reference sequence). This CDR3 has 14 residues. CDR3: CASRLSTGIYGYTF. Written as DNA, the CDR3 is TGTGCCAGCAGACTGTCGACAGGTATCTATGGCTACACCTTC.

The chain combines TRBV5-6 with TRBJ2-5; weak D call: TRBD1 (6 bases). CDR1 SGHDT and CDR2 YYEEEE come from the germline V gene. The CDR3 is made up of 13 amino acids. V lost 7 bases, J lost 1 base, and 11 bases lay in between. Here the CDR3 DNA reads TGTGCCAGCCGCCCGGACAGCCAAGAGACCCAGTACTTC. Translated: CASRPDSQETQYF.

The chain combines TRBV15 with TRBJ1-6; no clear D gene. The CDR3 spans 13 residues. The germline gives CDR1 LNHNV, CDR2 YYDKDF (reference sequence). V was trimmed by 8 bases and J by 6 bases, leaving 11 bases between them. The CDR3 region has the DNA TGTGCCACCCGGAGGGCGGCTAATTCACCCCTCCACTTT. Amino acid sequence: CATRRAANSPLHF.

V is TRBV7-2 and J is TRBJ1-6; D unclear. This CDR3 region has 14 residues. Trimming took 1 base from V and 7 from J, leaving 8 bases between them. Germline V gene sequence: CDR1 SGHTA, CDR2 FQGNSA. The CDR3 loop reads CASSLDGYNSPLHF. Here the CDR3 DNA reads TGTGCCAGCAGCTTAGACGGGTACAATTCACCCCTCCACTTT. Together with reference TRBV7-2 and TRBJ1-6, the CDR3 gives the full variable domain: GAGVSQSPSNKVTEKGKDVELRCDPISGHTALYWYRQSLGQGLEFLIYFQGNSAPDKSGLPSDRFSAERTGGSVSTLTIQRTQQEDSAVYLCASSLDGYNSPLHFGNGTRLTVT.

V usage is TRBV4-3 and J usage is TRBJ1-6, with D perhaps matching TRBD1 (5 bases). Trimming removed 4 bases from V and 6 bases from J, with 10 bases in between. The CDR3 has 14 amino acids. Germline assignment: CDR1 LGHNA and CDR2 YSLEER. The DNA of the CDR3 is TGCGCCAGCAGCCTTGTCGGGGGTAATTCACCCCTCCACTTT. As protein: CASSLVGGNSPLHF.

CDR3 in amino acids: CASSEWGTGSAFF. In nucleotides, the CDR3 is TGTGCCAGCAGTGAATGGGGTACAGGGAGTGCTTTCTTT. J is TRBJ1-1 and V is TRBV25-1, with D maybe TRBD1 (6 bases). This CDR3 is 13 amino acids long. CDR1 and CDR2 from the germline V gene are MGHDK and SYGVNS. Trimming stripped 1 base from V and 11 bases from J, with 14 bases between.

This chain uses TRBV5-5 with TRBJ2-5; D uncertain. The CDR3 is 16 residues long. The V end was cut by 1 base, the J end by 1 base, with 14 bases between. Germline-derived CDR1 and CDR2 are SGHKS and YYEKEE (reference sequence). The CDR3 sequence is CASSLWRSLSQETQYF. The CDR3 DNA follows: TGTGCCAGCAGCTTGTGGAGAAGCCTGAGCCAAGAGACCCAGTACTTC. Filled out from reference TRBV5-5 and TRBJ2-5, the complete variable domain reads DAGVTQSPTHLIKTRGQQVTLRCSPISGHKSVSWYQQVLGQGPQFIFQYYEKEERGRGNFPDRFSARQFPNYSSELNVNALLLGDSALYLCASSLWRSLSQETQYFGPGTRLLVL.

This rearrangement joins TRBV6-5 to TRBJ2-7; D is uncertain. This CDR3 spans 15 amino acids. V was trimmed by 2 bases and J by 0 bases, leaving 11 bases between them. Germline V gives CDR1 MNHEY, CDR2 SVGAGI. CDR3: CASSYTSVSSYEQYF. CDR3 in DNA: TGTGCCAGCAGTTACACCAGCGTAAGCTCCTACGAGCAGTACTTC.

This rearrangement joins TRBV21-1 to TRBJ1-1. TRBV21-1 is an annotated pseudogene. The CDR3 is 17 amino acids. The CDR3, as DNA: TGTGCCAGCAGCAAAGGAGGGGGGGCCGTAATGAACACTGAAGCTTTCTTT. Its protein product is CASSKGGGAVMNTEAFF.

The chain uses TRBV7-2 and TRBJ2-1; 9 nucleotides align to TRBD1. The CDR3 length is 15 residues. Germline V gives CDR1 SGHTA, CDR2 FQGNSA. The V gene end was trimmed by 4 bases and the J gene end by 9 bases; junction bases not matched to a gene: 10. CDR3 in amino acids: CASSSGGGGQGEQFF. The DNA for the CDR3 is TGTGCCAGCAGCTCGGGTGGCGGGGGACAGGGTGAGCAGTTCTTC.

The chain's CDR3 is CASSLDSGTQYF. As DNA, the CDR3 is TGTGCCAGCAGCTTAGACTCGGGGACCCAGTACTTC. The chain is built from TRBV7-7 and TRBJ2-5; D gene unclear. V was cut by 1 base and J by 7 bases, with 7 bases left in between. The CDR3 sequence is 12 residues long. The V gene's germline CDR1 is SSHAT and CDR2 FNYEAQ (reference sequence).

The CDR3: CASSVGAGALSGNTIYF. CDR3 nucleotides: TGTGCCAGCAGCGTAGGGGCAGGGGCCCTCTCTGGAAACACCATATATTTT. The J gene is TRBJ1-3, the V gene TRBV9, with D perhaps matching TRBD1 (6 bases). V lost 0 bases and J lost 0, with 13 bases in between. The CDR3 covers 17 residues. From germline, CDR1 is SGDLS and CDR2 YYNGEE.

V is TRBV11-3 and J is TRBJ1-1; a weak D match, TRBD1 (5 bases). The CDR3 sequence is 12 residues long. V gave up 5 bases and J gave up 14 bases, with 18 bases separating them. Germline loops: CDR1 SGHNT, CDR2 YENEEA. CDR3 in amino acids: CASSRGVQLPFF. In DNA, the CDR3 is TGTGCCAGCAGCCGGGGGGTCCAGCTACCCTTCTTT.

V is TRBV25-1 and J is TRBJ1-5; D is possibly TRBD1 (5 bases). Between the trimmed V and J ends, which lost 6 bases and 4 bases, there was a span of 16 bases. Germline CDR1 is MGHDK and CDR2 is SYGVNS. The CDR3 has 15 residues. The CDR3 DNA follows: TGTGCCAGCAGCTCCACGCAGGGCCTTAATCAGCCCCAGCATTTT. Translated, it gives CASSSTQGLNQPQHF. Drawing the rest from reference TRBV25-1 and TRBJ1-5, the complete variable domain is EADIYQTPRYLVIGTGKKITLECSQTMGHDKMYWYQQDPGMELHLIHYSYGVNSTEKGDLSSESTVSRIRTEHFPLTLESARPSHTSQYLCASSSTQGLNQPQHFGDGTRLSIL.

In nucleotides, the CDR3 is TGTGCCAGCAGCTTGGAGGGGATGTCCTACGAGCAGTACTTC. It translates to CASSLEGMSYEQYF. The genes are TRBV5-4 and TRBJ2-7, with D maybe TRBD1 (5 bases). V was shortened by 0 bases and J by 1 base, with 8 bases between the two germline ends. In germline, CDR1 is SGHNT, CDR2 YYREEE (reference sequence). The CDR3 contains 14 residues. Variable domain in full (rest from reference TRBV5-4 and TRBJ2-7): ETGVTQSPTHLIKTRGQQVTLRCSSQSGHNTVSWYQQALGQGPQFIFQYYREEENGRGNFPPRFSGLQFPNYSSELNVNALELDDSALYLCASSLEGMSYEQYFGPGTRLTVT.

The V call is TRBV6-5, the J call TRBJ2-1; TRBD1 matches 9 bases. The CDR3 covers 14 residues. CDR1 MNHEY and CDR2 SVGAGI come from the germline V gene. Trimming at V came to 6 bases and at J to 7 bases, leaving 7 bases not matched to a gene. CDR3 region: CASSGTGTQNEQFF. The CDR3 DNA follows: TGTGCCAGCAGCGGGACAGGGACTCAAAATGAGCAGTTCTTC.

As DNA, the CDR3 is TGTGCCAGCAGCCGAGGCGGGAGGTTTGGCGGGGAGCTGTTTTTT. Amino acids: CASSRGGRFGGELFF. The chain combines TRBV4-2 with TRBJ2-2; 8 nucleotides align to TRBD2. CDR1 is LGHNA and CDR2 is YNFKEQ in the germline V gene. The CDR3 length is 15 residues. The V and J ends lost 4 bases and 7 bases, in that order; junction bases with no gene match: 8.

CDR3 loop: CASSRGPNEQYF. For the CDR3, the DNA is TGCGCCAGCAGCAGGGGGCCGAACGAGCAGTACTTC. This chain uses TRBV5-1 with TRBJ2-7; 7 bases are a match to TRBD1. This CDR3 has 12 amino acids. The V gene's germline CDR1 is SGHRS and CDR2 YFSETQ. Trimming cost V 4 bases and J 5 bases; bases outside gene matches: 3.

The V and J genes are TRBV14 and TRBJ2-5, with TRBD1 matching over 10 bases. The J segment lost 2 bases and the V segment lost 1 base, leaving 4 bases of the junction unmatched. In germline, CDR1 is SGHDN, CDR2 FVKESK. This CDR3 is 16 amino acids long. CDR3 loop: CASSQVLDRGQETQYF. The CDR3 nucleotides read TGTGCCAGCAGCCAAGTCTTGGACAGGGGGCAAGAGACCCAGTACTTC. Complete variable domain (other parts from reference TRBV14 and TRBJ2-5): EAGVTQFPSHSVIEKGQTVTLRCDPISGHDNLYWYRRVMGKEIKFLLHFVKESKQDESGMPNNRFLAERTGGTYSTLKVQPAELEDSGVYFCASSQVLDRGQETQYFGPGTRLLVL.

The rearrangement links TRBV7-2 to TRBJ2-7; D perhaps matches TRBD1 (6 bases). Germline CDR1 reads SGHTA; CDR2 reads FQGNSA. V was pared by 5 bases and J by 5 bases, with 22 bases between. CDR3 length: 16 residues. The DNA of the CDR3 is TGTGCCAGCAGCCGCCACCTAGACAGGTATCGGCACGAGCAGTACTTC. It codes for CASSRHLDRYRHEQYF. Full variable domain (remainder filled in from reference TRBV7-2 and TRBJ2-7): GAGVSQSPSNKVTEKGKDVELRCDPISGHTALYWYRQSLGQGLEFLIYFQGNSAPDKSGLPSDRFSAERTGGSVSTLTIQRTQQEDSAVYLCASSRHLDRYRHEQYFGPGTRLTVT.

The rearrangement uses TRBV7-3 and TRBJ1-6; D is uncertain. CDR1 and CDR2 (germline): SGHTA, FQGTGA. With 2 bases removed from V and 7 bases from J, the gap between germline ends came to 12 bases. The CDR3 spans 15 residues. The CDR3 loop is CASSLGSVLNSPLHF. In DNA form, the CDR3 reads TGTGCCAGCAGCTTAGGTTCAGTTTTGAATTCACCCCTCCACTTT. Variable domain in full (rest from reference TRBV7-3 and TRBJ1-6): GAGVSQTPSNKVTEKGKYVELRCDPISGHTALYWYRQSLGQGPEFLIYFQGTGAADDSGLPNDRFFAVRPEGSVSTLKIQRTERGDSAVYLCASSLGSVLNSPLHFGNGTRLTVT.